The 2 T cell receptor beta chains below come from one sample, sequenced in a study of cytomegalovirus exposure and HLA in healthy donors. Vbeta (60) and Jbeta (13) primers were used in the PCR. Clones were read by immunoSEQ multiplex PCR, and TCRdb kept only the in-frame ones, dropping some. The sample records around 62,000 clones, approximately 81% being singletons. The sample was PBMCs. The receptors come from a woman aged 25 to 39 in good health and CMV-seronegative.

This chain uses TRBV14 with TRBJ2-7, with D maybe TRBD1 (6 bases). This CDR3 comprises 14 residues. The V end lost 5 bases, the J end lost 3 bases, and 14 bases lay between the germline ends. Per the germline V gene, CDR1 is SGHDN and CDR2 is FVKESK. CDR3 bases: TGTGCCAGCAGCTCCCAGGGGTTGGGCTACGAGCAGTACTTC. Translated, it gives CASSSQGLGYEQYF. Supplemented by reference TRBV14 and TRBJ2-7, the full variable domain reads EAGVTQFPSHSVIEKGQTVTLRCDPISGHDNLYWYRRVMGKEIKFLLHFVKESKQDESGMPNNRFLAERTGGTYSTLKVQPAELEDSGVYFCASSSQGLGYEQYFGPGTRLTVT.

As regards this clone: Germline and junction disagree at one end, which may indicate a read error. V and J are TRBV28 and TRBJ2-5; 10 bases match TRBD1. The CDR3 spans 18 residues. Germline values: CDR1 MDHEN, CDR2 SYDVKM. Here the CDR3 DNA reads TGTGCCAGCAGTTTCTCTTCCGGGACAGGGGTTGCCCAACAGACCCAGTACTTC. Encoded protein: CASSFSSGTGVAQQTQYF. Based on the CDR3 plus reference TRBV28 and TRBJ2-5, the full variable domain is DVKVTQSSRYLVKRTGEKVFLECVQDMDHENMFWYRQDPGLGLRLIYFSYDVKMKEKGDIPEGYSVSREKKERFSLILESASTNQTSMYLCASSFSSGTGVAQQTQYFGPGTRLLVL.